This T cell receptor (beta chain) was sequenced in a study of blood T cell repertoires in COVID-19. Study as a whole: The study drew acute and convalescent COVID-19 samples from the United States, Italy and Spain. In each case, the material was cDNA or gDNA derived from T cells, B-cell-depleted T cells, or PBMCs.

Per the germline V gene, CDR1 is SGHDT and CDR2 is YYEEEE. This CDR3 contains 13 residues. V dropped 3 bases and J dropped 4; count of bases not matched to a gene: 1. As originally analysed: Cell counts per sample came from amplifying reference gene primers. Generated by immunoSEQ multiplex PCR, the TCRdb table keeps only in-frame clones and is missing some. V and J calls and clone size are as listed in that table; D and trimming were resolved from the DNA. This sample yields roughly 4,500 clones, of which approximately 82% are seen a single time; approximately 40% belongs to the top ten. The chain employs TRBV5-6 and TRBJ1-5, with TRBD1 matching 7 bases. The source material was peripheral blood. The sequence was collected from a human donor with active or convalescent COVID-19. The donor label of this sample is uncertain. In nucleotides, the CDR3 is TGTGCCAGCAGCTACAGGGGTAATCAGCCCCAGCATTTT. This translates into CASSYRGNQPQHF.